One sample yielded the 3 T cell receptor beta chains listed below, sequenced in a study of T cells in localized non-small cell lung cancer. The protocol was immunoSEQ multiplex PCR, while the TCRdb copy is restricted to in-frame clones and leaves out a portion. The table includes 40,000 to 65,000 clones, approximately 86% detected once. The material sequenced was PBMCs, taken before any cancer treatment. The receptors were gathered from a female donor with stage II lung adenocarcinoma.

The chain carries TRBV20-1 and TRBJ2-5; D unresolved. This CDR3 is built from 11 residues. V was trimmed by 6 bases and J by 5 bases, leaving 10 bases between them. CDR1 is DFQATT and CDR2 is SNEGSKA in the germline V gene (reference sequence). The CDR3 DNA reads TGCAGTGCCGAGAGATTGGAGACCCAGTACTTC. Translation: CSAERLETQYF.

The genes are TRBV29-1 and TRBJ2-3, with 9 bases matching TRBD2. Germline V CDR1 and CDR2: SQVTM, ANQGSEA. V lost 0 bases to trimming and J lost 8 bases; unmatched junction nucleotides: 6. This CDR3 has 14 amino acids. The CDR3 bases are TGCAGCGTTGAAGATCAAGGACTAGCGCTTACGCAGTATTTT. Translated, it gives CSVEDQGLALTQYF.

This chain uses TRBV2 with TRBJ2-5; 8 bases are a match to TRBD1. Germline V gives CDR1 SNHLY, CDR2 FYNNEI. The CDR3 contains 13 residues. With V trimmed by 6 bases and J by 4 bases, 4 bases remained unmatched. The CDR3 reads CASRTGDGETQYF. Here the CDR3 DNA reads TGTGCCAGCAGGACAGGGGACGGAGAGACCCAGTACTTC.